The 4 T cell receptor beta chains in this list originate from one sample, sequenced in a study of chemoradiotherapy in HPV16-positive cancers. TCRdb's copy holds only in-frame clones and misses some; the assay was immunoSEQ multiplex PCR. The repertoire includes about 29,000 clones, approximately 91% of them detected once, and approximately 22% sits in the top ten. This specimen consisted of blood, obtained from a patient who underwent chemoradiotherapy. The source of these receptors is a human donor with HPV-associated anogenital cancer.

This chain links TRBV5-1 with TRBJ2-7; D remains unclear. V was clipped by 1 base and J by 5 bases, with 7 bases between them. Germline CDR1 and CDR2: SGHRS and YFSETQ. CDR3 length equals 12 residues. The CDR3 loop is CASSLSSNEQYF. The CDR3 coding sequence is TGCGCCAGCAGCTTGTCTTCCAACGAGCAGTACTTC.

This chain links TRBV29-1 with TRBJ2-1; D call uncertain. Trimming removed 4 bases at V and 5 bases at J, with 18 bases between. Germline V CDR1 and CDR2: SQVTM, ANQGSEA. The CDR3 totals 15 residues. CDR3 bases: TGCAGCGTTGCGTATTCCACAGATTACAACAATGAGCAGTTCTTC. Translating gives CSVAYSTDYNNEQFF.

The rearrangement uses TRBV2 and TRBJ1-5; D might be TRBD1 (6 bases). Trimming stripped 2 bases from V and 5 bases from J, with 13 bases between. The CDR3 is 15 amino acids. Per the germline V gene, CDR1 is SNHLY and CDR2 is FYNNEI. DNA for the CDR3: TGTGCCAGCAGTGAACAGGGGTCGGGGGATCAGCCCCAGCATTTT. Its translation: CASSEQGSGDQPQHF.

This clone appeared a single time. The chain couples TRBV6-1 to TRBJ2-5; TRBD2 matches 7 bases. J lost 5 bases, V lost 0 bases, and 9 bases had no gene match. There are 16 residues in the CDR3. Germline lookup yields CDR1 MNHNS and CDR2 SASEGT. In nucleotides, the CDR3 is TGTGCCAGCAGTGAAGCGCTCTGGGAGGGCCGTGAGACCCAGTACTTC. Translated: CASSEALWEGRETQYF.